This TCR beta chain was identified in a study of technical replicates of blood from a handful of donors. V dropped 2 bases and J dropped 3 bases, with 14 bases sitting between them. The CDR3 sequence is 17 residues long. Germline-derived CDR1 and CDR2 are KGHSH and LQKENI. Data came from immunoSEQ multiplex PCR; TCRdb stores just in-frame clones and leaves some out. The table includes more than 80,000 clones, 95% detected once. The receptor comes from a human donor in good health. This sequence joins TRBV18 and TRBJ2-6, with D maybe TRBD1 (5 bases). Source material: T cells isolated from PBMCs. CDR3 nucleotide sequence: TGTGCCAGCTCACCAGGCAGGGCATATATTGGGGCCAACGTCCTGACTTTC. Protein: CASSPGRAYIGANVLTF.